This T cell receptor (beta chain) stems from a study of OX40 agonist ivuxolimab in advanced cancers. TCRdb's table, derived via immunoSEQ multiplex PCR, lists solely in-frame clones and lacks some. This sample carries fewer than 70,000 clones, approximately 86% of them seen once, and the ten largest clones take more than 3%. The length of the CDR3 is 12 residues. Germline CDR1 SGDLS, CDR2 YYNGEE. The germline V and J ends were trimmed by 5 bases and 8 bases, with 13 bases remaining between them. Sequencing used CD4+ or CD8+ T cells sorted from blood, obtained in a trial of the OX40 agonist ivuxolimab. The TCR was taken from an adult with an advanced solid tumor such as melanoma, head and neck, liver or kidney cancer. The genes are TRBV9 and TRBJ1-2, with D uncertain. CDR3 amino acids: CASRERVRGYTF. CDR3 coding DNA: TGTGCCAGCAGGGAGCGGGTCCGAGGCTACACCTTC.